Given below is one T cell receptor beta chain in context. This sample was included in a study of patients and donors after allogeneic stem cell transplantation. TCRdb called the RT-PCR reads again in MiXCR, with one record for every CDR3 protein. The sample contains some 880,000 distinct CDR3 sequences, roughly 17% of which appear only once. The sequence was collected from a human donor who was either an allogeneic HSCT recipient or a stem cell or donor lymphocyte infusion donor (not recorded which). It is not recorded whose cells these are; they may come from a transplant donor. Sequencing used blood, either unsorted or a sorted T cell fraction (not recorded which).

The CDR3: CASSGVGVDTQYF. Written as DNA, the CDR3 is TGTGCCAGCAGTGGTGTTGGCGTGGATACGCAGTATTTT. The chain employs TRBV2 and TRBJ2-3, with D hard to call. Trimming cost V 4 bases and J 6 bases, with 11 bases left between them. The CDR3 loop spans 13 amino acids. The germline CDR1 and CDR2 sequences are SNHLY and FYNNEI.